This T cell receptor beta chain was documented in a study of cytomegalovirus exposure and HLA in healthy donors. PCR amplification relied on 60 Vbeta primers (plus 13 Jbeta primers). Generated by immunoSEQ multiplex PCR, the TCRdb table keeps only in-frame clones and is missing some. The data hold roughly 150,000 clones, with more than 75% observed a single time. CDR1 and CDR2 (germline): SGHNT, YYREEE (reference sequence). The CDR3 loop spans 16 amino acids. Trimming took 2 bases from V and 2 from J, leaving 14 bases between them. This clone was detected once. Its matching antigen is unknown. General study points: In a later analysis, parvovirus B19, influenza, CMV and Epstein-Barr virus appeared linked to several top co-occurrence clusters. In an earlier analysis, most TCR beta V segments were productive about 87% or about 30% of the time.

This chain uses TRBV5-4 with TRBJ2-4; the D gene is possibly TRBD2 (6 bases). Sequenced material: PBMCs. The receptor comes from a young man in good health and CMV-seropositive. This CDR3 reads CASSFGSGRTKNIQYF. In DNA form, the CDR3 reads TGTGCCAGCAGCTTCGGGAGCGGGCGGACCAAAAACATTCAGTACTTC. The full variable domain, rest sourced from reference TRBV5-4 and TRBJ2-4, is ETGVTQSPTHLIKTRGQQVTLRCSSQSGHNTVSWYQQALGQGPQFIFQYYREEENGRGNFPPRFSGLQFPNYSSELNVNALELDDSALYLCASSFGSGRTKNIQYFGAGTRLSVL.